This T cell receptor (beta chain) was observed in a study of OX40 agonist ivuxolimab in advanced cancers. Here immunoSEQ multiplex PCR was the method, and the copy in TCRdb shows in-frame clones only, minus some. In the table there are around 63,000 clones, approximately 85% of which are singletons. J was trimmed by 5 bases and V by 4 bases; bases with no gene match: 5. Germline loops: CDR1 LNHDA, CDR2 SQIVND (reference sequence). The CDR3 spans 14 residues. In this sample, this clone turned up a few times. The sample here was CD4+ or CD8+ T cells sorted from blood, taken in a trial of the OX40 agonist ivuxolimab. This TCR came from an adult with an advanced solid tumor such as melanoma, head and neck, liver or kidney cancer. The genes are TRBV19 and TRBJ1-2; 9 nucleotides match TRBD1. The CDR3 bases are TGTGCCAGTAGTAGGGACAGGGCGGGGTATGGCTACACCTTC. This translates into CASSRDRAGYGYTF.